Listed below are T cell receptor beta chains from one sample, sequenced in a study of blood T cell repertoires in COVID-19. Here immunoSEQ multiplex PCR was the method, and the copy in TCRdb shows in-frame clones only, minus some. The sample has roughly 120,000 clones, about 89% seen once; the top ten hold around 4.5%. The sample comprised peripheral blood. The receptors originated from a man between 40 and 49 years old with acute or convalescent COVID-19. The CDR3 runs from the conserved cysteine through the conserved F or W. A D gene is named only where the DNA matches it firmly. Clone size is stated in some rows and not others, as once, few, many or a class when expanded.

abundance	len	v_gene	j_gene	d_gene	CDR3nt	CDR3aa
-	16	TRBV19	TRBJ1-6	-	TGTGCCAGTAGTATCCTGAGGGAAACCCATAATTCACCCCTCCACTTT	CASSILRETHNSPLHF
-	13	TRBV3-1/TRBV3-2	TRBJ2-1	-	TGTGCCAGCAGCCAAGTTCGGGGCAATGAGCAGTTCTTC	CASSQVRGNEQFF
-	16	TRBV6-5	TRBJ2-2	-	TGTGCCAGCAGTTACTCAGGCGGCAGCTACACCGGGGAGCTGTTTTTT	CASSYSGGSYTGELFF
-	15	TRBV6-5	TRBJ1-1	TRBD1	TGTGCCAGCAGTTACCGGACAGGGGTGAACACTGAAGCTTTCTTT	CASSYRTGVNTEAFF
-	15	TRBV9	TRBJ2-3	TRBD2	TGTGCCAGCAGCACCCGGGGGGGCAACACAGATACGCAGTATTTT	CASSTRGGNTDTQYF
-	16	TRBV5-6	TRBJ1-1	TRBD1	TGTGCCAGCAGCCCGGACAGGGGGCTTATGGACACTGAAGCTTTCTTT	CASSPDRGLMDTEAFF
-	13	TRBV5-1	TRBJ1-1	-	TGCGCCAGCAGCGTGGGGAGGCTCACTGAAGCTTTCTTT	CASSVGRLTEAFF
few	14	TRBV4-1	TRBJ2-2	-	TGCGCCAGCAGCAACAGGGAGAACACCGGGGAGCTGTTTTTT	CASSNRENTGELFF
-	14	TRBV6-6	TRBJ1-1	-	TGTGCCAGCAGTTACGACGCAGGGAACACTGAAGCTTTCTTT	CASSYDAGNTEAFF
once	12	TRBV12-3/TRBV12-4	TRBJ2-1	-	TGTGCCAGCGGTGGCCGAGGCAATGAGCAGTTCTTC	CASGGRGNEQFF
-	13	TRBV13	TRBJ2-7	-	TGTGCCAGCAGCTTATCGGGGGGCCACGAGCAGTACTTC	CASSLSGGHEQYF
-	17	TRBV4-2	TRBJ2-3	TRBD2	TGTGCCAGCAGCCTAACTAGCGGGGGGGCCGCGGATCATACGCAGTATTTT	CASSLTSGGAADHTQYF
-	16	TRBV7-2	TRBJ1-1	TRBD1	TGTGCCAGCAGCCGGGACAGGAACTTCATGAACACTGAAGCTTTCTTT	CASSRDRNFMNTEAFF
once	14	TRBV6-5	TRBJ1-1	-	TGTGCCAGCAGTTACGGTGAGGGGGTCGCTGAAGCTTTCTTT	CASSYGEGVAEAFF
few	13	TRBV11-3	TRBJ1-1	TRBD1	TGTGCCAGCAGCCAAACAGGGGTAACTGAAGCTTTCTTT	CASSQTGVTEAFF
few	15	TRBV6-5	TRBJ1-5	TRBD1	TGTGCCAGCAGTTCCCCGGGACAGGGCAATCAGCCCCAGCATTTT	CASSSPGQGNQPQHF
once	14	TRBV6-5	TRBJ2-1	-	TGTGCCAGCATGACAAGATCCCCTTACAATGAGCAGTTCTTC	CASMTRSPYNEQFF
-	13	TRBV5-5	TRBJ1-3	TRBD1	TGTGCCAGCCAGGGGGACCCTGGAAACACCATATATTTT	CASQGDPGNTIYF
-	15	TRBV5-4	TRBJ2-1	-	TGTGCCAGCAGCCTCCGAAGGAGCCCGCACAATGAGCAGTTCTTC	CASSLRRSPHNEQFF
-	13	TRBV11-3	TRBJ2-7	-	TGTGCCAGCAGCTTAGACGGGAACTACGAGCAGTACTTC	CASSLDGNYEQYF
-	16	TRBV18	TRBJ1-5	TRBD1	TGTGCCAGCTCCCCTACCGGTGGGACAGGCAATCAGCCCCAGCATTTT	CASSPTGGTGNQPQHF
few	15	TRBV9	TRBJ2-3	TRBD2	TGTGCCAGCAGCGTAAGGGCGGGAGGGGCAGATACGCAGTATTTT	CASSVRAGGADTQYF
-	18	TRBV30	TRBJ2-3	TRBD2	TGTGCCTGGAGACTTAGGCTTGGGACTAGCGGAAACACAGATACGCAGTATTTT	CAWRLRLGTSGNTDTQYF
-	17	TRBV2	TRBJ2-1	-	TGTGCCAGCAGTGATTCCCCGGGTCTTGGCGGCGGGAATGAGCAGTTCTTC	CASSDSPGLGGGNEQFF
once	18	TRBV7-2	TRBJ2-3	TRBD2	TGTGCCAGCAGCTTAGCCCGGACTAGCGGGGGGCACACAGATACGCAGTATTTT	CASSLARTSGGHTDTQYF
-	13	TRBV27	TRBJ2-2	-	TGTGCCAGCAGAACCTCCGGCACCGGGGAGCTGTTTTTT	CASRTSGTGELFF
-	16	TRBV3-1/TRBV3-2	TRBJ1-1	-	TGTGCCAGCAGCCGAAGGGGGGGACTTCAGAACACTGAAGCTTTCTTT	CASSRRGGLQNTEAFF
-	15	TRBV9	TRBJ2-2	-	TGTGCCAGCAGCGTAGTCGGGATGAACACCGGGGAGCTGTTTTTT	CASSVVGMNTGELFF
-	18	TRBV14	TRBJ1-2	TRBD1	TGTGCCAGCAGCCCGCACAGATGGACAGGCCCAAGGGACTATGGCTACACCTTC	CASSPHRWTGPRDYGYTF
-	15	TRBV4-1	TRBJ2-1	-	TGCGCCAGCAGCCAAGACCACAACGCTTACAATGAGCAGTTCTTC	CASSQDHNAYNEQFF
-	15	TRBV12-5	TRBJ2-7	-	TGTGCTAGTACCCCGTCAGGGCGGAGCTCCTACGAGCAGTACTTC	CASTPSGRSSYEQYF
-	17	TRBV6-1	TRBJ1-2	TRBD1	TGTGCCAGCAGTGCTCCGGGACAGGGGGGGGCAGGCTATGGCTACACCTTC	CASSAPGQGGAGYGYTF
-	15	TRBV30	TRBJ1-6	-	TGTGCCTGGGGGAGGGGGGAATCCTATAATTCACCCCTCCACTTT	CAWGRGESYNSPLHF
-	14	TRBV10-3	TRBJ2-1	-	TGTGCCATCAACGAGGGTGGGGAAGGCAATGAGCAGTTCTTC	CAINEGGEGNEQFF
-	14	TRBV29-1	TRBJ1-3	TRBD1	TGCAGCGTAGCACAGGGGGCTGAAGGAAACACCATATATTTT	CSVAQGAEGNTIYF
-	14	TRBV5-6	TRBJ2-7	TRBD1	TGTGCCAGCAGCTTTACCGGGACAGTCCACGAGCAGTACTTC	CASSFTGTVHEQYF
once	14	TRBV2	TRBJ1-5	-	TGTGCCAGTTCCCTACTAGATCACAATCAGCCCCAGCATTTT	CASSLLDHNQPQHF
-	15	TRBV19	TRBJ2-7	-	TGTGCCAGTAGTATAGCCTGGGGCCAGGGTCGGGAGCAGTACTTC	CASSIAWGQGREQYF
-	15	TRBV5-1	TRBJ2-3	-	TGCGCCAGCAGCTTGTCTGGAGGTAGCACAGATACGCAGTATTTT	CASSLSGGSTDTQYF
few	15	TRBV30	TRBJ2-3	TRBD1	TGTGCCTGGAGTATGACAGGGTTTAGGGCAGATACGCAGTATTTT	CAWSMTGFRADTQYF
few	15	TRBV30	TRBJ2-2	TRBD2	TGTGCCTGGAACAGGGCTAGCGGGAGTATCGGGGAGCTGTTTTTT	CAWNRASGSIGELFF
-	13	TRBV25-1	TRBJ2-1	-	TGTGCCAGCACCGGAGGTTTTTTCAATGAGCAGTTCTTC	CASTGGFFNEQFF
-	15	TRBV2	TRBJ1-1	-	TGTGCCAGCACCCGGGCAGCGGGGGGAGGGACTGAAGCTTTCTTT	CASTRAAGGGTEAFF
-	15	TRBV7-2	TRBJ1-2	-	TGTGCCAGCAGCTTAAGTCCAGGGGAAATGTATGGCTACACCTTC	CASSLSPGEMYGYTF
-	15	TRBV2	TRBJ2-7	TRBD1	TGTGCCAGCAGTGGGCTCCGGGACAGGGGCGACGAGCAGTACTTC	CASSGLRDRGDEQYF
-	15	TRBV30	TRBJ2-1	-	TGTGCCTGGAGTTTAGGGGATGGGTCCTACAATGAGCAGTTCTTC	CAWSLGDGSYNEQFF
-	16	TRBV6-1	TRBJ2-7	-	TGTGCCAGCAGTGAACGGACTGATCCTACGACCTACGAGCAGTACTTC	CASSERTDPTTYEQYF
-	16	TRBV5-4	TRBJ2-7	TRBD1	TGTGCCAGCAGCCAGAGACAGGGTGCCAATCGCTACGAGCAGTACTTC	CASSQRQGANRYEQYF
-	13	TRBV5-6	TRBJ1-1	-	TGTGCCAGCAGCTTCGGAGCGAACACTGAAGCTTTCTTT	CASSFGANTEAFF
-	14	TRBV27	TRBJ1-5	TRBD1	TGTGCCAGCAGTTTTCGGACAGGTTTTCAGCCCCAGCATTTT	CASSFRTGFQPQHF
few	17	TRBV29-1	TRBJ2-4	TRBD2	TGCAGCGCGACCACAGCGGGAGGGCCTTTAGCCAAAAACATTCAGTACTTC	CSATTAGGPLAKNIQYF
-	14	TRBV6-5	TRBJ2-2	-	TGTGCCAGCAGGCGCCAGGGCACCACCGGGGAGCTGTTTTTT	CASRRQGTTGELFF
-	14	TRBV5-8	TRBJ1-4	TRBD1	TGTGCCAGCAGCCCCGGACAGGGAGGGGAAAAACTGTTTTTT	CASSPGQGGEKLFF